The rows below give T cell receptor beta chains drawn from one sample of a study of blood T cell repertoires in COVID-19. Sequenced by immunoSEQ multiplex PCR; TCRdb stores in-frame clones only, minus some. The sample has approximately 140,000 clones, just over 85% seen once; the top ten hold roughly 8%. The source material was peripheral blood. The receptors shown here come from a woman in her fifties or sixties with acute or convalescent COVID-19. The CDR3 runs from the conserved cysteine through the conserved F or W. A D gene is named only where the DNA matches it firmly. Clone size, where shown, is once, few, many, or a class for clones that have expanded.

j_gene: TRBJ1-4; d_gene: TRBD1; v_gene: TRBV9; abundance: once; CDR3nt: TGTGCCAGCAGCGCCCAACCCGGGACAGGAGGGAGTGAAAAACTGTTTTTT; CDR3aa: CASSAQPGTGGSEKLFF
j_gene: TRBJ1-1; d_gene: TRBD1; v_gene: TRBV5-1; abundance: -; CDR3nt: TGCGCCAGCAGCCGGGGACAGGGGTCGATAAACACTGAAGCTTTCTTT; CDR3aa: CASSRGQGSINTEAFF
j_gene: TRBJ1-2; d_gene: -; v_gene: TRBV27; abundance: -; CDR3nt: TGTGCCAGCAGCCTCCGACAGATGGGGGGCTACACCTTC; CDR3aa: CASSLRQMGGYTF
j_gene: TRBJ1-4; d_gene: -; v_gene: TRBV4-1; abundance: once; CDR3nt: TGCGCCAGCAGCCAGCGACAGTTTGGGTTTGAAAAACTGTTTTTT; CDR3aa: CASSQRQFGFEKLFF
j_gene: TRBJ1-2; d_gene: -; v_gene: TRBV19; abundance: -; CDR3nt: TGTGCCAGTAGTATTCCGGCGGGGACTAACTATGGCTACACCTTC; CDR3aa: CASSIPAGTNYGYTF
j_gene: TRBJ1-5; d_gene: TRBD1; v_gene: TRBV27; abundance: -; CDR3nt: TGTGCCAGCAGGCTCACAGGGGTCTATAGCAATCAGCCCCAGCATTTT; CDR3aa: CASRLTGVYSNQPQHF
j_gene: TRBJ2-5; d_gene: -; v_gene: TRBV2; abundance: -; CDR3nt: TGTGCCAGCAGTGAGTCGACTAGTCGGGAGACCCAGTACTTC; CDR3aa: CASSESTSRETQYF
j_gene: TRBJ2-3; d_gene: -; v_gene: TRBV5-1; abundance: -; CDR3nt: TGCGCCAGCAGCTTGTTACAGGGCACAGATACGCAGTATTTT; CDR3aa: CASSLLQGTDTQYF
j_gene: TRBJ1-1; d_gene: -; v_gene: TRBV19; abundance: -; CDR3nt: TGTGCCAGTATCAACGGGCAGGGCAACACTGAAGCTTTCTTT; CDR3aa: CASINGQGNTEAFF
j_gene: TRBJ2-3; d_gene: -; v_gene: TRBV7-2; abundance: -; CDR3nt: TGTGCCAGCAGAAGGGCCAGGGGCACACTAGATACGCAGTATTTT; CDR3aa: CASRRARGTLDTQYF
j_gene: TRBJ1-5; d_gene: -; v_gene: TRBV7-8; abundance: -; CDR3nt: TGTGCCAGCAGTGGAAGACACAATCAGCCCCAGCATTTT; CDR3aa: CASSGRHNQPQHF
j_gene: TRBJ1-2; d_gene: TRBD1; v_gene: TRBV10-2; abundance: few; CDR3nt: TGCGCCAGCAGTGAGTCTCAGACAGGGTCCTATGGCTACACCTTC; CDR3aa: CASSESQTGSYGYTF
j_gene: TRBJ1-2; d_gene: TRBD1; v_gene: TRBV28; abundance: -; CDR3nt: TGTGCCAGCAGTTCACCACAGGGGACGTATGGCTACACCTTC; CDR3aa: CASSSPQGTYGYTF
j_gene: TRBJ2-5; d_gene: -; v_gene: TRBV7-8; abundance: -; CDR3nt: TGTGCCAGCAGCTTAGGGGCAAACCAAGAGACCCAGTACTTC; CDR3aa: CASSLGANQETQYF
j_gene: TRBJ2-2; d_gene: -; v_gene: TRBV10-1; abundance: -; CDR3nt: TGCGCCAGCAGTGAGTCCGTCGGAGCGAACACCGGGGAGCTGTTTTTT; CDR3aa: CASSESVGANTGELFF
j_gene: TRBJ1-6; d_gene: -; v_gene: TRBV6-5; abundance: -; CDR3nt: TGTGCCAGCAGATCCGAGAGCTCCTATAATTCACCCCTCCACTTT; CDR3aa: CASRSESSYNSPLHF
j_gene: TRBJ2-2; d_gene: -; v_gene: TRBV9; abundance: -; CDR3nt: TGTGCCAGCAGCGTTCCTAGCTCCGGGGAGCTGTTTTTT; CDR3aa: CASSVPSSGELFF
j_gene: TRBJ2-7; d_gene: TRBD1; v_gene: TRBV4-1; abundance: -; CDR3nt: TGCGCCAGCAGGCCCCCGGGACAGGGAAGCGAGCAGTACTTC; CDR3aa: CASRPPGQGSEQYF
j_gene: TRBJ2-7; d_gene: -; v_gene: TRBV5-1; abundance: -; CDR3nt: TGCGCCAGCAGCTTGGCCGGGAGCCACGAGCAGTACTTC; CDR3aa: CASSLAGSHEQYF
j_gene: TRBJ1-3; d_gene: TRBD1; v_gene: TRBV19; abundance: -; CDR3nt: TGTGCCAGTAGTATGAGACAGGGGGCTCGTACCAGAAACACCATATATTTT; CDR3aa: CASSMRQGARTRNTIYF
j_gene: TRBJ2-1; d_gene: -; v_gene: TRBV7-9; abundance: -; CDR3nt: TGTGCCAGCAGCTTAAGTGGCGGGGCTCCTCCATACAATGAGCAGTTCTTC; CDR3aa: CASSLSGGAPPYNEQFF
j_gene: TRBJ2-5; d_gene: TRBD1; v_gene: TRBV19; abundance: -; CDR3nt: TGTGCCAGTAGCCCACAGGGGGGCCGGGAGACCCAGTACTTC; CDR3aa: CASSPQGGRETQYF
j_gene: TRBJ2-3; d_gene: TRBD2; v_gene: TRBV9; abundance: -; CDR3nt: TGTGCCAGCAACCGAGGGACTAGCGGGGGCTCTAGCACAGATACGCAGTATTTT; CDR3aa: CASNRGTSGGSSTDTQYF
j_gene: TRBJ1-2; d_gene: TRBD1; v_gene: TRBV10-3; abundance: -; CDR3nt: TGTGCCAGCCACGGATATGGACAGGGAGCTAACTATGGCTACACCTTC; CDR3aa: CASHGYGQGANYGYTF
j_gene: TRBJ2-2; d_gene: TRBD1; v_gene: TRBV29-1; abundance: -; CDR3nt: TGCAGCGTCCACAGGGGCCCCGGGGAGCTGTTTTTT; CDR3aa: CSVHRGPGELFF
j_gene: TRBJ1-3; d_gene: -; v_gene: TRBV4-3; abundance: -; CDR3nt: TGCGCCAGCAGCCAACAGAGACAGTTCGGAAACACCATATATTTT; CDR3aa: CASSQQRQFGNTIYF
j_gene: TRBJ2-5; d_gene: -; v_gene: TRBV7-2; abundance: once; CDR3nt: TGTGCCAGCAGCTTAGCGCGGCAGGAGACCCAGTACTTC; CDR3aa: CASSLARQETQYF
j_gene: TRBJ2-3; d_gene: TRBD1; v_gene: TRBV19; abundance: -; CDR3nt: TGTGCCAGTAGTGCTGACAGGGGGGGAGATACGCAGTATTTT; CDR3aa: CASSADRGGDTQYF
j_gene: TRBJ1-3; d_gene: TRBD1; v_gene: TRBV9; abundance: once; CDR3nt: TGTGCCAGCAGCGCATCAGGGGGCAAGGGAAACACCATATATTTT; CDR3aa: CASSASGGKGNTIYF